These 20 T cell receptor beta chains originate from one sample sequenced in a study of graft-versus-host responses after intestinal transplantation listed by TCRdb under 2021. Sample time point, as interpreted from the label and publication: cells obtained before transplantation from donor or recipient. Libraries were constructed by the immunoSEQ multiplex PCR assay. The table comes from immuneACCESS by way of TCRdb, which keeps in-frame sequences with V and J called. Part of the clones is missing from these tables; in studies checked, under half for an unresolved V gene and the rest for unknown reasons. The sample data list around 45,000 clones, and around 90% of these were observed just once. The ten top clones hold 2.5% of the sample. These receptors lack a known antigen. The source material was unstimulated CD4+ T cells sorted from spleen or lymph node cells, sampled before transplant. Receptors originate from a human donor who was the organ donor for an intestinal transplant.

The chain combines TRBV28 with TRBJ2-1; D not certain. CDR3 size: 13 residues. Trimming took 3 bases from V and 6 from J, leaving 9 bases between them. Germline CDR1 is MDHEN and CDR2 is SYDVKM. The CDR3 bases are TGTGCCAGCAGTTTGGACCCTTTCAATGAGCAGTTCTTC. This gives the protein CASSLDPFNEQFF.

The rearrangement links TRBV19 to TRBJ1-2; D possibly corresponds to TRBD1 (6 bases). CDR3 length equals 13 residues. Trimming took 5 bases from V and 3 from J, leaving 10 bases between them. Germline V gene data show CDR1 as LNHDA and CDR2 as SQIVND (reference sequence). CDR3 region: CASSSQGDYGYTF. The CDR3 region has the DNA TGTGCCAGTAGTTCACAGGGTGACTATGGCTACACCTTC.

The chain links TRBV13 to TRBJ2-7, with D possibly being TRBD2 (7 bases). This CDR3 has 17 residues. CDR1 and CDR2 from the germline V gene are PRHDT and FYEKMQ (reference sequence). V gave up 2 bases and J gave up 7 bases, with 24 bases separating them. The DNA of the CDR3 is TGTGCCAGCAGCTTAAAAGGGGGACTAACCCCTCCCTGGGAGCAGTACTTC. Translated: CASSLKGGLTPPWEQYF.

The J gene is TRBJ1-3, the V gene TRBV6-1; possibly TRBD1 for D (6 bases). Trimming took off 11 bases at V and 3 bases at J, with 17 bases between the two ends. CDR1 is MNHNS and CDR2 is SASEGT in the germline V gene. CDR3 length equals 14 residues. CDR3 loop: CAAGERVFGNTIYF. CDR3 nucleotides: TGTGCCGCAGGGGAAAGGGTTTTTGGAAACACCATATATTTT.

Worth noting for this clone: This sample also contains other DNA sequences that code for the same CDR3. The genes are TRBV19 and TRBJ1-5; 9 bases match TRBD1. Losses at the gene ends were 6 bases for V and 6 bases for J; bases not matched to a gene: 9. This CDR3 region has 15 residues. The germline CDR1 and CDR2 sequences are LNHDA and SQIVND (reference sequence). CDR3 residues: CASSARQGVGQPQHF. CDR3 in DNA: TGTGCCAGTAGCGCCCGACAGGGGGTGGGTCAGCCCCAGCATTTT.

This chain uses TRBV7-3 with TRBJ2-5; 10 bases align to TRBD2. The J call may not be correct, given that the DNA end is closer to TRBJ2-7. Germline CDR1 and CDR2: SGHTA and FQGTGA. The CDR3 runs to 13 residues. This chain's CDR3 is CASSALAGVEQYF. In DNA form, the CDR3 reads TGTGCCAGCAGCGCGCTAGCGGGAGTCGAGCAGTACTTC.

V gene TRBV19 combines with J gene TRBJ1-2; D uncertain. Trimming removed 3 bases at V and 2 bases at J, with 13 bases between. The CDR3 sequence is 15 residues long. CDR1 and CDR2 from the germline V gene are LNHDA and SQIVND (reference sequence). The CDR3 coding sequence is TGTGCCAGTAGTATCACGGCTGATCCCAACTATGGCTACACCTTC. This encodes CASSITADPNYGYTF.

V gene TRBV7-2 combines with J gene TRBJ2-5; 8 positions agree with TRBD1. Judging by the DNA end, TRBJ2-7 fits better; the J call may be wrong. The CDR3 runs 14 residues. Germline CDR1 and CDR2: SGHTA and FQGNSA. The CDR3 nucleotides read TGTGCCAGCAGCTTTGGGACAGGAACCTACGAGCAGTACTTC. As protein: CASSFGTGTYEQYF.

This chain joins TRBV28 and TRBJ2-3, with 10 nucleotides matching TRBD2. V was clipped by 6 bases and J by 2 bases; unmatched bases: 17. Germline lookup yields CDR1 MDHEN and CDR2 SYDVKM. This CDR3 has 19 residues. This CDR3 reads CASSPLGLRLAGITDTQYF. DNA of the CDR3: TGTGCCAGCAGCCCCCTTGGCCTTAGACTAGCGGGTATCACAGATACGCAGTATTTT. Full variable domain (rest looked up from reference TRBV28 and TRBJ2-3): DVKVTQSSRYLVKRTGEKVFLECVQDMDHENMFWYRQDPGLGLRLIYFSYDVKMKEKGDIPEGYSVSREKKERFSLILESASTNQTSMYLCASSPLGLRLAGITDTQYFGPGTRLTVL.

V and J are TRBV29-1 and TRBJ2-1; TRBD2 agrees at 9 bases. The junction had 9 bases not matched to a gene; V was cut back by 4 bases and J by 5 bases. The germline gives CDR1 SQVTM, CDR2 ANQGSEA. The CDR3 is 15 residues long. The DNA for the CDR3 is TGCAGCGTTGGCGGGGCGGGAGGGCGTGACAATGAGCAGTTCTTC. Residues: CSVGGAGGRDNEQFF.

As DNA, the CDR3 is TGCGCCAGCCGAAACTACGATACACGGACTGAAGCTTTCTTT. Translating gives CASRNYDTRTEAFF. The chain combines TRBV5-1 with TRBJ1-1; D is ambiguous. In germline, CDR1 is SGHRS, CDR2 YFSETQ. V lost 7 bases, J lost 5 bases, and 18 bases lay in between. The CDR3 covers 14 residues.

The V and J genes are TRBV7-9 and TRBJ2-5; D gene unclear. V lost 4 bases and J lost 3, with 9 bases in between. Germline-derived CDR1 and CDR2 are SEHNR and FQNEAQ (reference sequence). The CDR3 consists of 13 residues. For the CDR3, the DNA is TGTGCCAGCAGCTCTCGGGCAGAAGAGACCCAGTACTTC. It translates to CASSSRAEETQYF. Supplemented by reference TRBV7-9 and TRBJ2-5, the full variable domain reads DTGVSQNPRHKITKRGQNVTFRCDPISEHNRLYWYRQTLGQGPEFLTYFQNEAQLEKSRLLSDRFSAERPKGSFSTLEIQRTEQGDSAMYLCASSSRAEETQYFGPGTRLLVL.

V usage is TRBV25-1 and J usage is TRBJ2-1; 7 positions agree with TRBD1. The germline gives CDR1 MGHDK, CDR2 SYGVNS. The V and J ends lost 6 bases and 7 bases, in that order; junction bases with no gene match: 9. This CDR3 contains 14 residues. CDR3 in DNA: TGTGCCAGCAGCCATGCAGGGACAGATAATGAGCAGTTCTTC. Amino acid sequence: CASSHAGTDNEQFF.

The rearrangement links TRBV28 to TRBJ2-7; D is perhaps TRBD1 or TRBD2 (6 bases each). The length of the CDR3 is 11 residues. Germline-derived CDR1 and CDR2 are MDHEN and SYDVKM. Trimming pared 7 bases from V and 3 bases from J, leaving 7 bases between. CDR3 in DNA: TGTGCCAGCAAGGGGGGCTACGAGCAGTACTTC. Translation gives CASKGGYEQYF.

CDR3 bases: TGTGCCAGCAGCCCCCCCCGGGACACTGAAGCTTTCTTT. Its translation is CASSPPRDTEAFF. This chain uses TRBV11-1 with TRBJ1-1; D not certain. This CDR3 has 13 residues. Trimming cost V 5 bases and J 3 bases, with 10 bases left between them. Germline V gene lookup returns CDR1 SGHAT and CDR2 FQDESV (reference sequence).

This clone was counted between two and nine times. The chain carries TRBV11-3 and TRBJ1-4; unclear D gene. Germline CDR1 reads SGHNT; CDR2 reads YENEEA. This CDR3 comprises 15 residues. The V end lost 1 base, the J end lost 0 bases, and 6 bases lay between the germline ends. The CDR3 spells CASSLGAATNEKLFF. Written as DNA, the CDR3 is TGTGCCAGCAGCTTAGGGGCAGCAACTAATGAAAAACTGTTTTTT.

This clone was found once. This chain connects TRBV5-1 to TRBJ1-1, with unresolved D. Germline V gene data show CDR1 as SGHRS and CDR2 as YFSETQ. This CDR3 spans 14 amino acids. V lost 0 bases to trimming and J lost 0 bases, with 6 bases between them. The CDR3 coding sequence is TGCGCCAGCAGCTTGGGAGTCATGAACACTGAAGCTTTCTTT. Residues: CASSLGVMNTEAFF.

The chain carries TRBV6-1 and TRBJ2-5; D is uncertain. Trimming removed 1 base from V and 0 bases from J, with 9 bases in between. The CDR3 extends over 15 amino acids. The germline V gene has CDR1 MNHNS and CDR2 SASEGT. CDR3 nucleotide sequence: TGTGCCAGCAGTGAAGGGTGGCAATACCAAGAGACCCAGTACTTC. Translated: CASSEGWQYQETQYF.

V gene TRBV28 combines with J gene TRBJ2-7, with D unclear. The CDR3 sequence is 11 residues long. Between the trimmed V and J ends, which lost 5 bases and 9 bases, there was a span of 11 bases. Germline lookup yields CDR1 MDHEN and CDR2 SYDVKM. This CDR3 is CASSPGMAQYF. The DNA of the CDR3 is TGTGCCAGCAGTCCTGGGATGGCGCAGTACTTC.

This clone appeared once. The rearrangement links TRBV21-1 to TRBJ1-1. TRBV21-1 is tagged as a pseudogene. The CDR3 is made up of 14 amino acids. CDR3 sequence: CASTPLPLNTEAFF. CDR3 nucleotide sequence: TGTGCCAGCACCCCACTACCCCTGAACACTGAAGCTTTCTTT.